Listed below are T cell receptor beta chains from one sample, sequenced in a study of T-cell memory formation after mild COVID-19. From the 5' RACE reads, TCRdb called clonotypes with MiXCR, one entry per CDR3 protein. The sample consists of about 150,000 distinct CDR3 sequences, approximately 14% of them appearing once. The specimen was PBMCs or a T cell subset sorted from them (not recorded which). These receptors came from an adult woman who had mild COVID-19 (a few samples of this study predate the infection). Cell type and time point are not known. CDR3s include the opening cysteine and the closing phenylalanine or tryptophan. Fields, in order: J gene, V gene, clone size, CDR3 length, D gene, CDR3 DNA, CDR3 protein. D genes are given only for firm matches. Expanded clones are given a class, and other clones once, few, many or no size at all.

j_call: TRBJ2-7; v_call: TRBV27; clone_size: .; cdr3_length: 15; d_call: .; cdr3_nt: TGTGCCAGCAGGGGGCTGTCGGGGGCTTCCTACGAGCAGTACTTC; cdr3_aa: CASRGLSGASYEQYF
j_call: TRBJ2-7; v_call: TRBV15; clone_size: .; cdr3_length: 15; d_call: TRBD2; cdr3_nt: TGTGCCACCAGCAGAGATGAGGCGGGAGTCGACGAGCAGTACTTC; cdr3_aa: CATSRDEAGVDEQYF
j_call: TRBJ2-4; v_call: TRBV5-5; clone_size: .; cdr3_length: 20; d_call: TRBD2; cdr3_nt: TGTGCCAGCAGCTTGTGGGGACCTGGAGGCGGGGGGCTAACCAAAAACATTCAGTACTTC; cdr3_aa: CASSLWGPGGGGLTKNIQYF
j_call: TRBJ2-7; v_call: TRBV3-1; clone_size: many; cdr3_length: 14; d_call: .; cdr3_nt: TGTGCCAGCACGCCGAACTACGGCACCTACGAGCAGTACTTC; cdr3_aa: CASTPNYGTYEQYF
j_call: TRBJ2-1; v_call: TRBV20-1; clone_size: .; cdr3_length: 16; d_call: .; cdr3_nt: TGCAGTGCTCCCGCCCCGGGAGTTGGTTCCTACAATGAGCAGTTCTTC; cdr3_aa: CSAPAPGVGSYNEQFF
j_call: TRBJ2-1; v_call: TRBV9; clone_size: few; cdr3_length: 14; d_call: TRBD1; cdr3_nt: TGTGCCAGCAGCGTAGGGGACAGATACAATGAGCAGTTCTTC; cdr3_aa: CASSVGDRYNEQFF
j_call: TRBJ1-2; v_call: TRBV2; clone_size: .; cdr3_length: 13; d_call: TRBD1; cdr3_nt: TGTGCCAGGACCCGGACAGGGCGCTATGGCTACACCTTC; cdr3_aa: CARTRTGRYGYTF
j_call: TRBJ1-4; v_call: TRBV5-1; clone_size: .; cdr3_length: 15; d_call: TRBD1; cdr3_nt: TGCGCCAGCAGCTTGGGACAGGGGACCTATGAAAAACTGTTTTTT; cdr3_aa: CASSLGQGTYEKLFF
j_call: TRBJ1-1; v_call: TRBV7-9; clone_size: .; cdr3_length: 14; d_call: .; cdr3_nt: TGTGCCAGCAGATTCGACGGAGGGAACACTGAAGCTTTCTTT; cdr3_aa: CASRFDGGNTEAFF
j_call: TRBJ2-6; v_call: TRBV20-1; clone_size: .; cdr3_length: 14; d_call: .; cdr3_nt: TGCAGTGCTAGAGATATCGCAGGCGCCAACGTCCTGACTTTC; cdr3_aa: CSARDIAGANVLTF
j_call: TRBJ1-1; v_call: TRBV5-1; clone_size: .; cdr3_length: 15; d_call: .; cdr3_nt: TGCGCCAGCAGCTTGGACGGACAGAGGAACACTGAAGCTTTCTTT; cdr3_aa: CASSLDGQRNTEAFF
j_call: TRBJ2-5; v_call: TRBV25-1; clone_size: .; cdr3_length: 14; d_call: .; cdr3_nt: TGTGCCAGCAGTGAAGCGAACAGACGAGAGACCCAGTACTTC; cdr3_aa: CASSEANRRETQYF
j_call: TRBJ1-2; v_call: TRBV28; clone_size: .; cdr3_length: 15; d_call: TRBD1; cdr3_nt: TGTGCCAGCAGTCCCAGGGGGGCGCATGGCTATGGCTACACCTTC; cdr3_aa: CASSPRGAHGYGYTF
j_call: TRBJ1-1; v_call: TRBV12-3/TRBV12-4; clone_size: .; cdr3_length: 15; d_call: .; cdr3_nt: TGTGCCAGCAGTTTTAAGGCCAAGCTGAACACTGAAGCTTTCTTT; cdr3_aa: CASSFKAKLNTEAFF
j_call: TRBJ2-2; v_call: TRBV11-1; clone_size: .; cdr3_length: 18; d_call: TRBD2; cdr3_nt: TGTGCCAGCAGCTTATTAGTCCCTAGCGGGGCGAACACCGGGGAGCTGTTTTTT; cdr3_aa: CASSLLVPSGANTGELFF
j_call: TRBJ2-7; v_call: TRBV5-1; clone_size: few; cdr3_length: 16; d_call: .; cdr3_nt: TGCGCCAGCAGCCCGGCCGAGCCCTCATCCTCCTACGAGCAGTACTTC; cdr3_aa: CASSPAEPSSSYEQYF
j_call: TRBJ2-2; v_call: TRBV7-9; clone_size: .; cdr3_length: 15; d_call: TRBD2; cdr3_nt: TGTGCCATCTCAACTAGCGGGGTCTACACCGGGGAGCTGTTTTTT; cdr3_aa: CAISTSGVYTGELFF